The clone carrying this T cell receptor (beta chain) has ten or more counts. This sample's time point: persistent/refractory GD, antithyroid drugs over 5 years with positive TRAb. The authors made the TCR library using RNA they extracted from PBMCs. This sample is drawn from a study of regulatory T cells in long-lasting Graves disease. Construction of the TCR beta libraries employed iRepertoire HTBI primers in conjunction with Arm-PCR of CDR3 regions. Each CDR3 protein is one row after TCRdb ran MiXCR on the multiplex PCR reads. The sample consists of some 470,000 distinct CDR3 sequences, roughly a fifth of them appearing once. The CDR3 covers 13 residues. Trimming shortened V by 6 bases and J by 5 bases, and 13 bases separated the two germline ends.

The V call is TRBV12-3 or TRBV12-4, the J call TRBJ2-5; D gene uncertain. The TCR originated in a female donor with Graves disease. This material consisted of peripheral blood mononuclear cells (PBMCs), taken when the disease was refractory, from a patient treated with antithyroid drugs. The CDR3 reads CASRVSGVETQYF. CDR3 bases: TGTGCCAGCAGAGTGTCGGGCGTGGAGACCCAGTACTTC.